The 19 T cell receptor beta chains below come from one sample, sequenced in a study of Tregs in tolerant kidney transplant recipients. Measured with immunoSEQ multiplex PCR; TCRdb has only the in-frame clones, and not every one. In total, the table holds 350 to 450 clones. The antigens these receptors bind are not known. CFSE-labeled recipient PBMCs were cultured less than seven days with irradiated graft donor PBMCs, then FACS-sorted. The source was CD8+ T cells from blood cultured with allogeneic cells, collected before the transplant. Receptor source: a human patient who received a combined kidney and bone marrow transplant.

Measured by frequency, this clone is medium-sized (0.01 to 0.1%). The CDR3 end lies 3 residues beyond the end of the read and is filled in from the germline J gene. The chain uses TRBV9 and TRBJ2-1; 7 bases fit TRBD2. Germline CDR1 SGDLS, CDR2 YYNGEE. The CDR3 is made up of 17 amino acids. J gave up 5 bases and V 2 bases, and 13 bases lay outside the gene matches. The CDR3 protein is CASSVGGRALLDNEQFF. CDR3 DNA, as far as it was read: TGTGCCAGCAGCGTGGGGGGGAGGGCCTTACTAGACAATGAG.

This clone is medium-sized (0.01 to 0.1%) by frequency. The read comes to an end 3 residues before the CDR3 does, leaving the germline J gene to fill in the end. The V gene is TRBV19, the J gene TRBJ2-7; TRBD2 aligns across 7 bases. The CDR3 has 14 amino acids. V was clipped by 10 bases and J by 1 base; unmatched bases: 10. Germline CDR1 LNHDA, CDR2 SQIVND (reference sequence). The CDR3 DNA, read in part, is TGTGCCACCGCCACGGCTAGCGGATCCTACGAG. Residues: CATATASGSYE. The entire CDR3 protein reads CATATASGSYEQYF. Variable domain in full (rest from reference TRBV19 and TRBJ2-7): DGGITQSPKYLFRKEGQNVTLSCEQNLNHDAMYWYRQDPGQGLRLIYYSQIVNDFQKGDIAEGYSVSREKKESFPLTVTSAQKNPTAFYLCATATASGSYEQYFGPGTRLTVT.

CDR3 bases read: TGTGCCAGCAGTCCACTGGTTGCGGGGGCTGACGGTGAA. Its protein is CASSPLVAGADGE. The complete CDR3 sequence is CASSPLVAGADGEAFF. This sequence joins TRBV28 and TRBJ1-1; weak D call: TRBD1 (6 bases). The CDR3 goes on 3 residues after the read ends, and that part is filled in from the germline J gene. V lost 5 bases and J 7 bases, leaving 23 bases between the germline ends. Germline values: CDR1 MDHEN, CDR2 SYDVKM. The CDR3 sequence is 16 residues long.

This clone is labeled medium-sized (0.01 to 0.1%) based on frequency. The read gets to within 3 residues of the CDR3 end, and the germline J gene fills in the rest. The V call is TRBV6-2 or TRBV6-3, the J call TRBJ2-3; TRBD2 matches at 12 bases. The CDR3 covers 14 residues. The germline V gene has CDR1 MNHEY and CDR2 SVGEGT. The junction had 4 bases not matched to a gene; V was cut back by 6 bases and J by 6 bases. Incomplete CDR3 DNA: TGTGCCAGCAGCTTCACTAGCGGGAGGGATACG. This encodes CASSFTSGRDT. From start to end, the CDR3 is CASSFTSGRDTQYF.

This clone is medium-sized (0.01 to 0.1%) by frequency. The read halts 3 residues ahead of the CDR3 end, with the missing end drawn from the germline J gene. The gene calls are TRBV19 and TRBJ2-7; possible D gene TRBD1, 5 bases. V lost 6 bases and J lost 0, with 12 bases in between. The CDR3 is made up of 14 amino acids. CDR1 LNHDA and CDR2 SQIVND come from the germline V gene (reference sequence). The part of the CDR3 DNA that was read is TGTGCCAGTAGCGCAGGGTCGGGCTCCTACGAG. It encodes CASSAGSGSYE. From start to end, the CDR3 is CASSAGSGSYEQYF.

Comment on this clone: The CDR3 goes on 3 residues after the read ends, and that part is filled in from the germline J gene. This rearrangement joins TRBV6-1 to TRBJ1-1; TRBD1 aligns across 7 bases. The germline CDR1 and CDR2 sequences are MNHNS and SASEGT. Losses at the gene ends were 4 bases for V and 4 bases for J; bases not matched to a gene: 9. This CDR3 region has 15 residues. Here the CDR3 reads CASSVVGGRGTEAFF. The sequenced CDR3 bases are TGTGCCAGCAGTGTCGTAGGGGGCAGGGGCACTGAA.

According to its frequency, this clone is medium-sized. The read stops 3 residues short of the end of the CDR3; the missing end is completed from the germline J gene. The chain recombines TRBV9 with TRBJ2-2, with 8 nucleotides matching TRBD1. Unmatched junction bases numbered 11, after V lost 3 bases and J lost 4 bases. Germline CDR1 SGDLS, CDR2 YYNGEE. CDR3 length: 17 residues. The sequenced part of the CDR3 DNA is TGTGCCAGCAGCGGGAAGGACAGGGCCGACGCCACCGGGGAG. Translating gives CASSGKDRADATGE. The entire CDR3 is CASSGKDRADATGELFF. Supplemented by reference TRBV9 and TRBJ2-2, the full variable domain reads DSGVTQTPKHLITATGQRVTLRCSPRSGDLSVYWYQQSLDQGLQFLIQYYNGEERAKGNILERFSAQQFPDLHSELNLSSLELGDSALYFCASSGKDRADATGELFFGEGSRLTVL.

Judged by frequency, this clone is medium-sized. The read gets to within 3 residues of the CDR3 end, and the germline J gene fills in the rest. The chain recombines TRBV4-1 with TRBJ2-7; TRBD2 agrees at 10 bases. Germline CDR1 MGHRA, CDR2 YSYEKL. This CDR3 region has 14 residues. V trimming: 4 bases; J trimming: 3 bases; junction bases outside the gene matches: 3. The CDR3 here is CASSRLAGVYEQYF. The covered CDR3 bases are TGCGCCAGCAGCCGGCTAGCGGGAGTCTACGAG.

A note on this clone: With the read ending 3 residues before the CDR3 end, the germline J gene is used to fill in that end. This sequence joins TRBV7-9 and TRBJ1-2; 8 bases agree with TRBD1. This CDR3 contains 12 residues. Germline CDR1 SEHNR, CDR2 FQNEAQ (reference sequence). The J segment lost 4 bases and the V segment lost 8 bases, leaving 3 bases of the junction unmatched. CDR3 protein: CASLGQGYGYTF. The DNA read from the CDR3 is TGTGCCAGCCTTGGACAGGGCTATGGC.

Points on this clone: The read is 3 residues too short to cover the CDR3 end, so that end is filled in from the germline J gene. The chain has TRBV3-1 (or the pseudogene TRBV3-2) and TRBJ2-1, with 9 nucleotides matching TRBD1. The trim removed 5 bases at V and 8 bases at J, leaving 7 bases unmatched. There are 14 residues in the CDR3. The germline gives CDR1 LGHDT, CDR2 YNNKEL (reference sequence). Here the CDR3 reads CASSFRDRVHEQFF. The CDR3 bases that were read are TGTGCCAGCAGCTTCCGGGACAGGGTGCATGAG.

This clone ranks as large (0.1 to 1%) in terms of frequency. The read halts 3 residues ahead of the CDR3 end, with the missing end drawn from the germline J gene. The chain is built from TRBV14 and TRBJ2-7; D gene unclear. Germline-derived CDR1 and CDR2 are SGHDN and FVKESK. V lost 5 bases, J lost 1 base, and 6 bases lay in between. The CDR3 extends over 12 amino acids. The CDR3 protein is CASSFQSYEQYF. The sequenced CDR3 bases are TGTGCCAGCAGCTTCCAGTCCTACGAG.

Regarding this clone: The DNA ends 3 residues before the CDR3 does, and the rest of the CDR3 is filled in from the germline J gene. This chain connects TRBV11-3 to TRBJ1-2, with D possibly TRBD1 on 6 matching bases. Germline V gives CDR1 SGHNT, CDR2 YENEEA. This CDR3 has 13 residues. Trimming took off 5 bases at V and 5 bases at J, with 12 bases between the two ends. The sequenced part of the CDR3 DNA is TGTGCCAGCAGCCACTCGACAGGTTATGGC. Translation: CASSHSTGYG. The CDR3 as a whole reads CASSHSTGYGYTF.

As for this clone: The read finishes 3 residues shy of the CDR3 end, and the germline J gene is used to complete it. The V call is TRBV28, the J call TRBJ2-7, with a tentative D call TRBD1 (5 bases). Germline V gives CDR1 MDHEN, CDR2 SYDVKM. This CDR3 is built from 14 residues. The V end lost 0 bases, the J end lost 2 bases, and 8 bases lay between the germline ends. Incomplete CDR3 DNA: TGTGCCAGCAGTTTATGGCAGGGTCCCTACGAG. This codes for CASSLWQGPYE. The whole CDR3 sequence reads CASSLWQGPYEQYF.

This clone registers large by frequency. The read halts 3 residues ahead of the CDR3 end, with the missing end drawn from the germline J gene. The rearrangement uses TRBV4-1 and TRBJ2-7, with D perhaps TRBD2 (6 bases). CDR3 length: 13 amino acids. The germline V gene encodes CDR1 MGHRA and CDR2 YSYEKL. Between the trimmed V and J ends, which lost 0 bases and 4 bases, there was a span of 7 bases. CDR3 sequence: CASSQDSGYEQYF. CDR3 DNA, as far as it was read: TGCGCCAGCAGCCAAGATAGCGGATACGAG.

This clone registers medium-sized by frequency. The read ends 3 residues early relative to the CDR3; the germline J gene fills the gap. The chain is built from TRBV13 and TRBJ2-1; D possibly corresponds to TRBD1 (5 bases). This CDR3 comprises 15 residues. CDR1 and CDR2 (germline): PRHDT, FYEKMQ (reference sequence). Trimming took 3 bases from V and 0 from J, leaving 9 bases between them. The CDR3 here is CASSFAQDSYNEQFF. CDR3 bases read: TGTGCCAGCAGCTTCGCACAGGACTCCTACAATGAG.

This clone is called medium-sized based on its frequency. Sequencing ends 3 residues short of the CDR3 end; the germline J gene provides the rest. The V gene is TRBV20-1, the J gene TRBJ2-3; D is perhaps TRBD2 (6 bases). The CDR3 covers 16 residues. Germline values: CDR1 DFQATT, CDR2 SNEGSKA (reference sequence). V was shortened by 3 bases and J by 4 bases, with 20 bases between the two germline ends. CDR3 bases read: TGCAGTGCTAGTAGGCGGGGCTACCTTCGACCAGATACG. Encoded protein: CSASRRGYLRPDT. The whole CDR3 region reads CSASRRGYLRPDTQYF.

This clone shows up as large by frequency. Coverage ceases 3 residues before the CDR3 finishes, and the germline J gene fills in the end. The rearrangement links TRBV6-2 or TRBV6-3 to TRBJ2-1; 10 nucleotides align to TRBD2. Germline-derived CDR1 and CDR2 are MNHEY and SVGEGT. J gave up 7 bases and V 0 bases, and 0 bases lay outside the gene matches. The CDR3 runs 14 residues. Here the CDR3 reads CASSYSGLANEQFF. The sequenced CDR3 bases are TGTGCCAGCAGTTACTCGGGACTAGCGAATGAG.

On this clone itself: The missing CDR3 end, 3 residues past where the read stops, is filled in from the germline J gene. The genes are TRBV2 and TRBJ2-2; D not certain. The CDR3 sequence is 13 residues long. Trimming removed 6 bases at V and 4 bases at J, with 9 bases between. Germline loops: CDR1 SNHLY, CDR2 FYNNEI. The DNA read from the CDR3 is TGTGCCAGCAGCTTTACATCCACCGGGGAG. Translated, it gives CASSFTSTGE. In full, the CDR3 reads CASSFTSTGELFF.

Details on this clone: The read falls 3 residues short of the CDR3 end, and the missing part is taken from the germline J gene. V and J are TRBV27 and TRBJ1-5; weak D call: TRBD1 (6 bases). The CDR3 contains 13 residues. Trimming cost V 3 bases and J 6 bases, with 9 bases left between them. Germline assignment: CDR1 MNHEY and CDR2 SMNVEV (reference sequence). The sequenced part of the CDR3 DNA is TGTGCCAGCAGTTTGGGGGCTCGTCAGCCC. This codes for CASSLGARQP. The full CDR3 sequence reads CASSLGARQPQHF.